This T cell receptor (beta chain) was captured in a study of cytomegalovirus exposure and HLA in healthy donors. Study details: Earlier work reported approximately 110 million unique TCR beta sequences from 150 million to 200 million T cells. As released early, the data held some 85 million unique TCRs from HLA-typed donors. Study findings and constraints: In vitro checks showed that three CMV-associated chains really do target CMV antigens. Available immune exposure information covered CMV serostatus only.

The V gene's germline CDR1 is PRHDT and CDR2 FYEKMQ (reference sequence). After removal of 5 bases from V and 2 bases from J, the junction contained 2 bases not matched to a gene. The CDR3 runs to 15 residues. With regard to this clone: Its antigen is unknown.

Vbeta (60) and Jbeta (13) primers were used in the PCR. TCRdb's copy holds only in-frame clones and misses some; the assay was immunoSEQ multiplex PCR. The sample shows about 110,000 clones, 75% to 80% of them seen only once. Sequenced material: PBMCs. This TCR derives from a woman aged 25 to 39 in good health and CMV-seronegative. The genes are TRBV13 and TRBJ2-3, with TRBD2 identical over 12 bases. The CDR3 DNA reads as TGTGCCAGCAGCCTAGCGGGGGGGCTCACAGATACGCAGTATTTT. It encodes CASSLAGGLTDTQYF.